This is a list of T cell receptor beta chains from one sample in a study of PD-L1 blockade in urothelial cancer. Method: immunoSEQ multiplex PCR; TCRdb's copy keeps in-frame clones and lacks some. The sample includes 40,000 to 50,000 clones, about 90% seen only once; the top ten take more than 9%. The sample here was PBMCs, taken around atezolizumab (anti-PD-L1) treatment. All receptors derive from a man between 60 and 70 years old with urothelial cancer. Both conserved end residues are part of each CDR3. Each record gives: V gene, J gene, D gene, CDR3 protein. A D gene is named only where the DNA matches it firmly.

V gene: TRBV14; J gene: TRBJ2-5; D gene: .; CDR3 protein: CASSPLAGLYQETQYF
V gene: TRBV7-9; J gene: TRBJ2-3; D gene: .; CDR3 protein: CASGGRTDTQYF
V gene: TRBV28; J gene: TRBJ2-5; D gene: .; CDR3 protein: CASSLEGTFQETQYF
V gene: TRBV15; J gene: TRBJ1-2; D gene: TRBD1; CDR3 protein: CATSRDRDRQGNGYTF
V gene: TRBV10-1; J gene: TRBJ2-2; D gene: .; CDR3 protein: CASTITGELFF
V gene: TRBV7-2; J gene: TRBJ1-6; D gene: TRBD1; CDR3 protein: CASSLATGTGNSPLHF
V gene: TRBV9; J gene: TRBJ1-6; D gene: .; CDR3 protein: CASSVGRDNSPLHF
V gene: TRBV4-2; J gene: TRBJ2-5; D gene: TRBD2; CDR3 protein: CASSQDLAGDQETQYF
V gene: TRBV6-4; J gene: TRBJ2-2; D gene: .; CDR3 protein: CASSEIPRTNTGELFF
V gene: TRBV2; J gene: TRBJ1-1; D gene: .; CDR3 protein: CASSETGFGNTEAFF
V gene: TRBV19; J gene: TRBJ1-1; D gene: .; CDR3 protein: CASSDKTGIMNTEAFF
V gene: TRBV30; J gene: TRBJ2-1; D gene: .; CDR3 protein: CAWAGRDRTMGNEQFF
V gene: TRBV28; J gene: TRBJ1-3; D gene: .; CDR3 protein: CASSLWSGGGGNTIYF
V gene: TRBV5-5; J gene: TRBJ1-5; D gene: TRBD1; CDR3 protein: CASSLTGGLRINQPQHF
V gene: TRBV6-6; J gene: TRBJ1-1; D gene: TRBD1; CDR3 protein: CASREGARNTEAFF
V gene: TRBV20-1; J gene: TRBJ2-1; D gene: .; CDR3 protein: CSANLAREQFF
V gene: TRBV19; J gene: TRBJ1-3; D gene: .; CDR3 protein: CASTRDNSGNTIYF
V gene: TRBV9; J gene: TRBJ2-5; D gene: .; CDR3 protein: CASSPRGGLGETQYF
V gene: TRBV5-1; J gene: TRBJ1-1; D gene: .; CDR3 protein: CASSLESGDHRNTEAFF
V gene: TRBV19; J gene: TRBJ2-7; D gene: .; CDR3 protein: CASSIGGSSEQYF